The clone carrying this TCR beta chain was counted a single time. Its antigen is still unknown. The entry originates in a study of cytomegalovirus exposure and HLA in healthy donors. V lost 1 base, J lost 3 bases, and 16 bases lay in between. CDR1 LGHNA and CDR2 YSLEER come from the germline V gene. CDR3 length: 16 amino acids. Study observations and caveats: Serostatus for CMV was the only available immune exposure information. As confirmed in vitro, a few CMV-associated chains were specific for CMV antigens. A list of approximately 160 TCR beta chains associated with cytomegalovirus was given.

Use of 60 Vbeta and 13 Jbeta primers characterized the PCR. Data came from immunoSEQ multiplex PCR; TCRdb stores just in-frame clones and leaves some out. Among more than 200,000 clones, 83% were seen once, and the ten largest hold 1.1% to 1.5%. The chain is built from TRBV4-3 and TRBJ2-7; maybe TRBD2 (7 bases). Source material: PBMCs. The clonotype comes from a girl aged 5-17 years in good health and CMV-seronegative. The CDR3 DNA reads as TGCGCCAGCAGCCAAGGGGAAGGGGGGGGCCGCTACGAGCAGTACTTC. Translation gives CASSQGEGGGRYEQYF.